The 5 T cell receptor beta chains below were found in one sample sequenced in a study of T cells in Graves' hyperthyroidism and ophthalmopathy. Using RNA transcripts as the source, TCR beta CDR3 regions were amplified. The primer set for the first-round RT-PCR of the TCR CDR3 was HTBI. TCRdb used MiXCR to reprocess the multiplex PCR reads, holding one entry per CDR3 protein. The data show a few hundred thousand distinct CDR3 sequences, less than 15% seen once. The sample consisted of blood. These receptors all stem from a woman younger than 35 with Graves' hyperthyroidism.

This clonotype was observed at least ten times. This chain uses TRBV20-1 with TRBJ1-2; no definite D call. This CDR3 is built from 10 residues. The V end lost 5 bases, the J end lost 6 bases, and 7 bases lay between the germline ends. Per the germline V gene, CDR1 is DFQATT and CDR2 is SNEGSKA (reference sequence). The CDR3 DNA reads TGCAGTGCTCAAGAGGATGGCTACACCTTC. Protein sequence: CSAQEDGYTF.

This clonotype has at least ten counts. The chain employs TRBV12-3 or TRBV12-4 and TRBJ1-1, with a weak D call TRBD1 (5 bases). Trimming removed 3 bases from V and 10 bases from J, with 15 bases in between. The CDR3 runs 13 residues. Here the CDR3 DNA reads TGTGCCAGCAGTTTTAAGGGAGGGGCGGGAGCTTTCTTT. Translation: CASSFKGGAGAFF.

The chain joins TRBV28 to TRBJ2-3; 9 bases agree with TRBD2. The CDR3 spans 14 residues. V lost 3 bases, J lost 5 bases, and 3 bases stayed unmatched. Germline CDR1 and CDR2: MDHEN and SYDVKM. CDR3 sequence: CASSLPSGVDTQYF. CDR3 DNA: TGTGCCAGCAGTTTGCCTAGCGGGGTAGATACGCAGTATTTT.

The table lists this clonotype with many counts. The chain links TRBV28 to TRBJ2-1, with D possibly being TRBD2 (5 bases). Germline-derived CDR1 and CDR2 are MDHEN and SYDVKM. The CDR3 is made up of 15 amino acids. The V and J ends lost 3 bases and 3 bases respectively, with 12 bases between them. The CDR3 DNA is TGTGCCAGCAGTTTCATGGACGAGGGCTACAATGAGCAGTTCTTC. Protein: CASSFMDEGYNEQFF. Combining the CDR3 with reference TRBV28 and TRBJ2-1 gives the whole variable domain DVKVTQSSRYLVKRTGEKVFLECVQDMDHENMFWYRQDPGLGLRLIYFSYDVKMKEKGDIPEGYSVSREKKERFSLILESASTNQTSMYLCASSFMDEGYNEQFFGPGTRLTVL.

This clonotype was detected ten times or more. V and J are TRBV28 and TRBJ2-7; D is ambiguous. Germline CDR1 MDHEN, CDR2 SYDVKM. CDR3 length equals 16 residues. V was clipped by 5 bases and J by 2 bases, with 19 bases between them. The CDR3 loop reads CASSPRLRALPYEQYF. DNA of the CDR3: TGTGCCAGCAGTCCCCGGTTACGCGCCCTCCCCTACGAGCAGTACTTC.